This note documents a single T cell receptor (beta chain) sequence. Per the original methods: Quantification of nucleated cells was approximated via reference gene primer amplification. Sequenced by immunoSEQ multiplex PCR; TCRdb stores in-frame clones only, minus some. The V and J calls and clone size are taken from that table; D and trimming were inferred from the DNA. The sample has about 320,000 clones; roughly 85% are singletons. The study assigned cohorts using participant-reported clinical history. In the 2 weeks before study entry, exposed participants met a COVID-19 case, which was PCR-confirmed or clinician-diagnosed. The CDR3 extends over 15 amino acids. Germline V gene lookup returns CDR1 SGHDT and CDR2 YYEEEE. V shed 0 bases and J 7 bases; nucleotides not matched to a gene: 2. This record belongs to a study of blood T cell repertoires in COVID-19. The overall study: T cells, B-cell-depleted T cells, or PBMCs provided the cDNA or gDNA that served as material.

Sequencing was performed on PBMCs or T cells enriched from blood (not recorded which). The source of this sequence is a woman aged 25 to 39 who had been exposed to COVID-19. The chain recombines TRBV5-6 with TRBJ1-6, with 9 positions matching TRBD1. The CDR3 bases are TGTGCCAGCAGCTTGGGAGGACAGGGGAATTCACCCCTCCACTTT. As protein: CASSLGGQGNSPLHF.